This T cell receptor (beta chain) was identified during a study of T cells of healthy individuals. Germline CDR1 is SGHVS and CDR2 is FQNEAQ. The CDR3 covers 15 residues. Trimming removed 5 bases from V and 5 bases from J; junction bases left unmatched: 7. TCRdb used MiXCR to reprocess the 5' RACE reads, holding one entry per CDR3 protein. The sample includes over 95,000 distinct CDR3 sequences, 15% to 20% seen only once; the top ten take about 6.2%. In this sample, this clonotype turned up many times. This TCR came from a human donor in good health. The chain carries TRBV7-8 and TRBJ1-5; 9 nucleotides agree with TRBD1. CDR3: CASSGGTGRYQPQHF. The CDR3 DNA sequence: TGTGCCAGCAGCGGGGGGACAGGGAGATATCAGCCCCAGCATTTT.